The sample holds many counts of the clone carrying this T cell receptor beta chain. The data were obtained in a study of human T cells and chemical hapten exposure. About the study: TCR yields per sample varied, mainly owing to small pooled library volume differences.

Time point noted: pre-sensitization, week 0. Sample treatment: therapeutic diphenylcyclopropenone sensitization with weekly scalp DPC. At every patch-test visit, blood was drawn before the patch test was applied. From the RACE reads, TCRdb called clonotypes with MiXCR, one entry per CDR3 protein. The sample lists about 110,000 distinct CDR3 sequences; roughly 12% were seen once. This CDR3 has 14 residues. V lost 1 base and J lost 5, with 11 bases in between. Per the germline V gene, CDR1 is LGHDT and CDR2 is YNNKEL (reference sequence). This sample comprised whole blood, obtained in connection with sensitization to the hapten diphenylcyclopropenone (DPC). The sequence came from a woman aged 45-59 years with alopecia areata. Some clones in this sample may be carry-over from other donors' samples. The chain has TRBV3-1 and TRBJ2-5; D uncertain. CDR3 sequence (DNA): TGTGCCAGCAGCCAAGGAAACGCCATGGAGACCCAGTACTTC. Protein product: CASSQGNAMETQYF.